This T cell receptor beta chain derives from a study of blood T cells in healthy people across ages. Overall study results and limits: As age increased, TCR beta diversity per million T cells fell in a roughly linear fashion. Unsorted PBMCs blocked a conclusive comparison of naive and antigen-experienced cells.

A second PCR of roughly 7 to 11 cycles used a sample-barcoded 5' primer and a J-beta primer mix. TCRdb reprocessed the 5' RACE reads with MiXCR, giving one entry per CDR3 protein. The sample has about 560,000 distinct CDR3 sequences, about 27% seen once. This clonotype has a handful of counts. Its target is not known. The CDR3 sequence is 16 residues long. With V trimmed by 4 bases and J by 4 bases, 4 bases remained unmatched. These data were likewise used in another study, on T cells of mothers and their children. From that second work: Samples were obtained from a few healthy Caucasian mothers and their six children. An overlap that was slightly higher, though non-significant, was seen in related mother-child pairs versus unrelated pairs.

The sample taken for sequencing was blood. The rearrangement uses TRBV12-3 or TRBV12-4 and TRBJ2-5; 15 bases map to TRBD2. The source of this sequence is a boy younger than 10 in good health. CDR3: CASSSGLAGGVETQYF. CDR3 sequence (DNA): TGTGCCAGCAGTTCCGGACTAGCGGGAGGGGTAGAGACCCAGTACTTC.